Below are 8 T cell receptor beta chains sequenced from a single sample in a study of OX40 agonist ivuxolimab in advanced cancers. Sequencing was performed with immunoSEQ multiplex PCR; in TCRdb, only in-frame clones are kept and a portion is missing. Among under 50,000 clones, 65% to 85% were seen once, and the ten largest hold 5% to 5.5%. The material was CD4+ or CD8+ T cells sorted from blood, obtained in a trial of the OX40 agonist ivuxolimab. The receptors were sampled from an adult with an advanced solid tumor such as melanoma, head and neck, liver or kidney cancer.

This clone was detected a few times. The chain combines TRBV6-5 with TRBJ2-2; D might be TRBD1 (5 bases). Germline V gene data show CDR1 as MNHEY and CDR2 as SVGAGI. CDR3 length: 14 amino acids. Trimming cost V 4 bases and J 7 bases, with 13 bases left between them. The CDR3 nucleotides read TGTGCCAGCAGTTGGTACCAGGGCGGCGGGGAGCTGTTTTTT. Translating it yields CASSWYQGGGELFF.

The gene calls are TRBV7-2 and TRBJ2-2, with TRBD1 as a possible D gene (5 bases). The V and J ends lost 4 bases and 8 bases respectively, with 20 bases between them. Per germline, CDR1 SGHTA and CDR2 FQGNSA. The CDR3 covers 16 residues. The CDR3 bases are TGTACCAGCAGCTCCTATCTTGGGGTAGGGGTGGGGGAGCTGTTTTTT. Translating it yields CTSSSYLGVGVGELFF.

The V gene is TRBV11-3, the J gene TRBJ1-1, with TRBD1 identical over 7 bases. V lost 1 base, J lost 1 base, and 0 bases stayed unmatched. Germline lookup yields CDR1 SGHNT and CDR2 YENEEA. This CDR3 is built from 14 residues. CDR3 coding DNA: TGTGCCAGCAGCTTAGGACAGGGGAACACTGAAGCTTTCTTT. Translated: CASSLGQGNTEAFF.

This chain connects TRBV7-9 to TRBJ2-1; D is ambiguous. CDR1 is SEHNR and CDR2 is FQNEAQ in the germline V gene (reference sequence). CDR3 length: 13 amino acids. V lost 3 bases and J 10 bases, leaving 13 bases between the germline ends. The CDR3 sequence is CASSFRQTAEQFF. For the CDR3, the DNA is TGTGCCAGCAGCTTTCGGCAAACAGCCGAGCAGTTCTTC.

The CDR3 here is CASSPGQGANYGYTF. As DNA, the CDR3 is TGCGCCAGCAGCCCAGGACAGGGGGCGAACTATGGCTACACCTTC. The gene calls are TRBV5-1 and TRBJ1-2; 11 bases align to TRBD1. This CDR3 is built from 15 residues. Germline loops: CDR1 SGHRS, CDR2 YFSETQ. With V trimmed by 4 bases and J by 2 bases, 4 bases remained unmatched. The variable domain in full, completed from reference TRBV5-1 and TRBJ1-2, reads KAGVTQTPRYLIKTRGQQVTLSCSPISGHRSVSWYQQTPGQGLQFLFEYFSETQRNKGNFPGRFSGRQFSNSRSEMNVSTLELGDSALYLCASSPGQGANYGYTFGSGTRLTVV.

This sequence joins TRBV25-1 and TRBJ2-1, with 8 bases aligning to TRBD2. The CDR3 is made up of 15 amino acids. With V trimmed by 8 bases and J by 5 bases, 11 bases remained unmatched. Germline V gives CDR1 MGHDK, CDR2 SYGVNS. The CDR3 coding sequence is TGTGCCAGCCAAAATGTCGGGAGGGCCAACAATGAGCAGTTCTTC. Translating gives CASQNVGRANNEQFF.

This rearrangement joins TRBV14 to TRBJ2-5, with 9 bases aligning to TRBD2. The CDR3 loop spans 16 amino acids. The trim removed 4 bases at V and 5 bases at J, leaving 11 bases unmatched. The V gene's germline CDR1 is SGHDN and CDR2 FVKESK. CDR3 protein: CASSRFGSGGMETQYF. Written as DNA, the CDR3 is TGTGCCAGCAGCCGATTCGGTAGCGGGGGTATGGAGACCCAGTACTTC.

The chain couples TRBV27 to TRBJ2-2, with D tentatively TRBD2 (5 bases). The CDR3 sequence is 18 residues long. V was cut by 6 bases and J by 2 bases, with 22 bases left in between. CDR1 and CDR2 (germline): MNHEY, SMNVEV (reference sequence). The CDR3 DNA reads TGTGCCAGCAGCCGTTCGCGGGTGGGATCGATAAACACCGGGGAGCTGTTTTTT. This sequence encodes CASSRSRVGSINTGELFF.